Included here is one T cell receptor (beta chain) sequence, with context. Study processing details: Reference gene primer amplification in the assay estimated nucleated cell counts. Sequencing was performed with immunoSEQ multiplex PCR; in TCRdb, only in-frame clones are kept and a portion is missing. V and J calls and clone size are copied from that table; D and trimming were computed from the DNA. The sample lists about 190,000 clones, approximately 80% seen once, with around 12% in the top ten. This sample was included in a study of blood T cell repertoires in COVID-19. Turning to the study itself: Some COVID-19 samples were acute and others convalescent; all came from the United States, Italy and Spain. In each case, the material was cDNA or gDNA derived from T cells, B-cell-depleted T cells, or PBMCs.

The CDR3 totals 12 residues. Germline V gene data show CDR1 as SNHLY and CDR2 as FYNNEI. V was clipped by 5 bases and J by 3 bases, with 8 bases between them. The clonotype comes from a woman between 45 and 65 years old with acute or convalescent COVID-19. J is TRBJ2-7 and V is TRBV2, with TRBD1 as a possible D gene (6 bases). The source material was peripheral blood. The CDR3 DNA sequence: TGTGCCAGCAGTAAACAGGGCTACGAGCAGTACTTC. It encodes CASSKQGYEQYF.